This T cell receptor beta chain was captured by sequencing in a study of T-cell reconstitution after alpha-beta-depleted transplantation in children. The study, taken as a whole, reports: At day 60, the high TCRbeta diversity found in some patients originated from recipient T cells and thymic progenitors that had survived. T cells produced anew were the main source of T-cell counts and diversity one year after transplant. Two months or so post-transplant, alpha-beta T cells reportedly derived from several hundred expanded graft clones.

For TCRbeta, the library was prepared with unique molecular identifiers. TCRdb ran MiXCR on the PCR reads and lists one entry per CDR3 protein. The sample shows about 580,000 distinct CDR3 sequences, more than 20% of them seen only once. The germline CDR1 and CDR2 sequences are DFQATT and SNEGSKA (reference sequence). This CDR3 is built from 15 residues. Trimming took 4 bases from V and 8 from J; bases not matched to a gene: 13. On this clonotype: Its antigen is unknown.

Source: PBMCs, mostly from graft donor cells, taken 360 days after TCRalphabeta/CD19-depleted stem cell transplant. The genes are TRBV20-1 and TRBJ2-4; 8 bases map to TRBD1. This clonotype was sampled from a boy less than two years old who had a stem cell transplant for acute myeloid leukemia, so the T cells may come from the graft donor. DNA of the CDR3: TGCAGTGCTATGGGTCCTCAGGGGGCGCTGGACATTCAGTACTTC. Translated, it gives CSAMGPQGALDIQYF.